This T cell receptor beta chain was sequenced in a study of vaccination and CD4 T cells after COVID-19. Study-wide context: Cells received overlapping spike peptides from SARS-CoV-2, HCoV-NL63, HCoV-OC43 and HCoV-229E as stimulation.

General study findings and limits: Researchers report that a median 86.3% of reactive clones in convalescent patients surfaced only post-vaccination.

With the Oncomine TCR Beta short-read assay, DNA from cultured CD4+ T cells was sequenced. Extraction of genomic DNA was performed on cultured CD4+ T cells. TCRdb passed the PCR reads through MiXCR, listing each CDR3 protein once. The sample records about 8,800 distinct CDR3 sequences, roughly 52% being singletons. Indicated treatment: roughly ten-day PBMC culture with coronavirus spike peptide pools or control peptides (ViraFEST assay). Those CD4+ T cells from the unexposed donor predate the COVID-19 pandemic (2011-2018). Probes of unexposed-donor CD4+ T cells used SARS-CoV-2 S/N and four cold-coronavirus spikes (cells permitting). This CDR3 region has 16 residues. CDR1 MNHNS and CDR2 SASEGT come from the germline V gene. The J segment lost 3 bases and the V segment lost 6 bases, leaving 9 bases of the junction unmatched. Comment on this clonotype: What it binds is not known.

V usage is TRBV6-1 and J usage is TRBJ1-5, with 9 positions matching TRBD1. The receptor was derived from a human donor in good health. Material for sequencing was CD4+ T cells from blood, cultured in vitro. CDR3 DNA sequence: TGTGCCAGCAGATCCCCGGACAGGGGTATCAATCAGCCCCAGCATTTT. This gives the protein CASRSPDRGINQPQHF.